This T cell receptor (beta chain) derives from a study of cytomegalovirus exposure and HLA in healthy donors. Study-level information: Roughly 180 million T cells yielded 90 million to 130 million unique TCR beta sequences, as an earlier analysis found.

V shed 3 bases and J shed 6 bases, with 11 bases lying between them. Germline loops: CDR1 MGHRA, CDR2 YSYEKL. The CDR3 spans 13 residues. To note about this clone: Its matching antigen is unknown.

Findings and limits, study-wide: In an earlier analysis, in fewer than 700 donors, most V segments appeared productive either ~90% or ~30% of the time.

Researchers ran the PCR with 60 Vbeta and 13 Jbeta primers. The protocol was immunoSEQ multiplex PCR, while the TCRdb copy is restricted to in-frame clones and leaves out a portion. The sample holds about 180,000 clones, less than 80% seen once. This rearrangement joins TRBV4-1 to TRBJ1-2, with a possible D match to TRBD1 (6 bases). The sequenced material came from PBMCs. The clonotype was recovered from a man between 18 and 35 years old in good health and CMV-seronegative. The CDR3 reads CASSQAGVDGYTF. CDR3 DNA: TGCGCCAGCAGCCAGGCAGGGGTGGATGGCTACACCTTC.